The rows below give T cell receptor beta chains drawn from one sample of a study of shared clonotypes between healthy human individuals. The assay was immunoSEQ multiplex PCR, and TCRdb's table has in-frame clones only and misses some. The repertoire includes 550,000 to 600,000 clones, just over 75% of them detected once, and more than 10% sits in the top ten. Sample: PBMCs. The receptors originated from a woman aged 35 to 49 in good health. Some clones in this sample may be carry-over from other donors' samples. Both conserved end residues are part of each CDR3. Each record gives: J gene, V gene, D gene, clone size, CDR3 DNA, CDR3 protein. The D gene is left open where the match is weak. Only part of the rows carry a size: once, few, many, or a class if the clone is expanded.

J: TRBJ2-2; V: TRBV7-2; D: TRBD1; size: -; DNA: TGTGCCAGCAGCCCCCGGGACAGGGGGCCCACCGGGGAGCTGTTTTTT; CDR3: CASSPRDRGPTGELFF
J: TRBJ2-7; V: TRBV9; D: TRBD2; size: -; DNA: TGTGCCAGCAGCCCCGGACTAGCGGCCACCTACGAGCAGTACTTC; CDR3: CASSPGLAATYEQYF
J: TRBJ2-7; V: TRBV13; D: -; size: -; DNA: TGTGCCAGCAGCTTAGCAGTGAACTACGAGCAGTACTTC; CDR3: CASSLAVNYEQYF
J: TRBJ2-3; V: TRBV10-3; D: TRBD2; size: -; DNA: TGTGCCATCTCTGGCGGACTAGCGGGCACAGATACGCAGTATTTT; CDR3: CAISGGLAGTDTQYF
J: TRBJ2-2; V: TRBV9; D: -; size: -; DNA: TGTGCCAGCACCCCTGCCGGCGGGGAGCTGTTTTTT; CDR3: CASTPAGGELFF
J: TRBJ2-3; V: TRBV6-5; D: -; size: -; DNA: TGTGCCAGCAGTTCCCCGGAGGGGATGAAGCAGTATTTT; CDR3: CASSSPEGMKQYF
J: TRBJ2-7; V: TRBV7-3; D: -; size: few; DNA: TGTGCCAGCAGCTCGGACGGGGTACACTACGAGCAGTACTTC; CDR3: CASSSDGVHYEQYF
J: TRBJ2-7; V: TRBV2; D: TRBD2; size: -; DNA: TGTGCCAGCAGGATAGCGGGAGGGCCACACGAGCAGTACTTC; CDR3: CASRIAGGPHEQYF
J: TRBJ1-1; V: TRBV30; D: -; size: -; DNA: TGTGCCTGCCACATGAACACTGAAGCTTTCTTT; CDR3: CACHMNTEAFF
J: TRBJ1-2; V: TRBV7-2; D: TRBD1; size: -; DNA: TGTGCCAGCAGCTGGGGGACAGGGGGCGTAATCGATGGCTACACCTTC; CDR3: CASSWGTGGVIDGYTF
J: TRBJ2-7; V: TRBV5-1; D: TRBD1; size: -; DNA: TGCGCCAGCAGCTTGGTTTCAGGGGGCAACTACGAGCAGTACTTC; CDR3: CASSLVSGGNYEQYF
J: TRBJ1-6; V: TRBV19; D: -; size: many; DNA: TGTGCCAGTGGCGGTCCCTATAATTCACCCCTCCACTTT; CDR3: CASGGPYNSPLHF
J: TRBJ2-7; V: TRBV19; D: TRBD1; size: once; DNA: TGTGCCAGTAAGGAGGGACAGGGATACGAGCAGTACTTC; CDR3: CASKEGQGYEQYF
J: TRBJ2-1; V: TRBV5-4; D: TRBD2; size: -; DNA: TGTGCCAGCAGTTCAGCGACTAGCGGGAGGAGGGGCAATGAGCAGTTCTTC; CDR3: CASSSATSGRRGNEQFF
J: TRBJ2-5; V: TRBV5-1; D: TRBD1; size: once; DNA: TGCGCCAGCAGCTGGGGACAGGGTGAAGAGACCCAGTACTTC; CDR3: CASSWGQGEETQYF
J: TRBJ2-1; V: TRBV29-1; D: -; size: -; DNA: TGCAGCCGCCGAGGGTCCCACAATGAGCAGTTCTTC; CDR3: CSRRGSHNEQFF
J: TRBJ2-2; V: TRBV5-1; D: -; size: -; DNA: TGCGCCAGCAGCTTCGACACCGGGGAGCTGTTTTTT; CDR3: CASSFDTGELFF
J: TRBJ1-1; V: TRBV27; D: -; size: -; DNA: TGTGCCAGCAGTACCGGGCCCACGAACACTGAAGCTTTCTTT; CDR3: CASSTGPTNTEAFF
J: TRBJ1-4; V: TRBV18; D: TRBD1; size: -; DNA: TGTGCCAGCTCGCTTGGGACAGCCCCGGGCGAAAAACTGTTTTTT; CDR3: CASSLGTAPGEKLFF
J: TRBJ2-1; V: TRBV6-1; D: TRBD1; size: -; DNA: TGTGCCAGCTACCGGACAGGGAGCTCCTACAATGAGCAGTTCTTC; CDR3: CASYRTGSSYNEQFF
J: TRBJ2-2; V: TRBV7-9; D: -; size: -; DNA: TGTGCCTCTCCCTCGGGGTCTACTAACACCGGGGAGCTGTTTTTT; CDR3: CASPSGSTNTGELFF
J: TRBJ1-1; V: TRBV23-1; D: -; size: -; DNA: TGCGCCAGCAGTCAGGTAGGGAATTGTTGCACTGAAGCTTTCTTT; CDR3: CASSQVGNCCTEAFF
J: TRBJ2-2; V: TRBV4-2; D: -; size: -; DNA: TGTGCCAGCAGCCAAGAATTCCGGGAAGGGGGCACCGGGGAGCTGTTTTTT; CDR3: CASSQEFREGGTGELFF
J: TRBJ2-5; V: TRBV2; D: -; size: -; DNA: TGTGCCAGCAGTGGGGAGCGGACATTTGGGGGCGAGACCCAGTACTTC; CDR3: CASSGERTFGGETQYF
J: TRBJ1-1; V: TRBV11-3; D: TRBD1; size: -; DNA: TGTGCCAGCAGCCAAGGACAGGGGAACACTGAAGCTTTCTTT; CDR3: CASSQGQGNTEAFF
J: TRBJ2-3; V: TRBV9; D: -; size: once; DNA: TGTGCCAGCAGCGGAGACCCATACCCCGATACGCAGTATTTT; CDR3: CASSGDPYPDTQYF
J: TRBJ2-6; V: TRBV5-1; D: -; size: -; DNA: TGCGCCAGCAGCTCATACAGGGATTCTGGGGCCAACGTCCTGACTTTC; CDR3: CASSSYRDSGANVLTF
J: TRBJ2-7; V: TRBV7-9; D: -; size: -; DNA: TGTGCCAGCAGCCCGCGGGGTTTAGGAGGTGAGCAGTACTTC; CDR3: CASSPRGLGGEQYF
J: TRBJ1-1; V: TRBV30; D: -; size: -; DNA: TGTGCGTCGGGACGGGGAGGCACTGAAGCTTTCTTT; CDR3: CASGRGGTEAFF
J: TRBJ2-7; V: TRBV19; D: -; size: -; DNA: TGTGCCAGTGACCCCCTTGATGTCCGCAGGGTTCCCGTCGTATCGCAGTACTTC; CDR3: CASDPLDVRRVPVVSQYF
J: TRBJ1-1; V: TRBV2; D: -; size: -; DNA: TGTGCCAGCAGTGAAGCGGTGGGGAACACTGAAGCTTTCTTT; CDR3: CASSEAVGNTEAFF
J: TRBJ2-2; V: TRBV4-3; D: -; size: -; DNA: TGCGCCAGCAGCCAAGATCTTGGTGACTCGAACACCGGGGAGCTGTTTTTT; CDR3: CASSQDLGDSNTGELFF
J: TRBJ2-7; V: TRBV10-2; D: -; size: -; DNA: TGCGCCAGCAGTGAGTCGTTAGGCGGGCCCTACGAGCAGTACTTC; CDR3: CASSESLGGPYEQYF
J: TRBJ2-7; V: TRBV2; D: -; size: -; DNA: TGTGCCAGCAGGCCGGGACCCTATCCGTCTTACGAGCAGTACTTC; CDR3: CASRPGPYPSYEQYF
J: TRBJ2-3; V: TRBV15; D: -; size: -; DNA: TGTGCCACCAGCAGAGATATTTGGCGGGGTACGCAGTATTTT; CDR3: CATSRDIWRGTQYF
J: TRBJ2-5; V: TRBV18; D: -; size: -; DNA: TGTGCCAGCTCACCCCGGCACCAAGAGACCCAGTACTTC; CDR3: CASSPRHQETQYF
J: TRBJ2-1; V: TRBV28; D: -; size: -; DNA: TGTGCCAGCAGGGAGGCAGGGCGGTACAATGAGCAGTTCTTC; CDR3: CASREAGRYNEQFF
J: TRBJ2-7; V: TRBV11-2; D: TRBD2; size: -; DNA: TGTGCCAGCAGCATTTACGCTTCGGGGGGGGAACGGCAGCAGTACTTC; CDR3: CASSIYASGGERQQYF
J: TRBJ2-7; V: TRBV28; D: -; size: few; DNA: TGTGCCAGCAGTTCCTCCTTTATGGGGAACCCCTACGAGCAGTACTTC; CDR3: CASSSSFMGNPYEQYF
J: TRBJ1-1; V: TRBV15; D: TRBD1; size: -; DNA: TGTGCCACCAGCAGAGACAACCAGGGGGCTCAAGCTGAAGCTTTCTTT; CDR3: CATSRDNQGAQAEAFF
J: TRBJ1-5; V: TRBV4-2; D: -; size: -; DNA: TGTGCCAGCAGCCAAGAGGCGAGTGGGTGGGGGACGGGCAATCAGCCCCAGCATTTT; CDR3: CASSQEASGWGTGNQPQHF
J: TRBJ1-1; V: TRBV27; D: -; size: -; DNA: TGTGCCAGCACCACGACAGGGAACACTGAAGCTTTCTTT; CDR3: CASTTTGNTEAFF
J: TRBJ2-7; V: TRBV7-2; D: -; size: -; DNA: TGTGCCAGCGGGAGTGACACCGGACTCGTCGAGCAGTACTTC; CDR3: CASGSDTGLVEQYF
J: TRBJ2-7; V: TRBV7-2; D: -; size: few; DNA: TGTGCCAGCAGCTTAGATGGCAGGCGCTACGAGCAGTACTTC; CDR3: CASSLDGRRYEQYF
J: TRBJ1-2; V: TRBV7-9; D: -; size: few; DNA: TGTGCCAGCAGTTCCGGTTACTATGGCTACACCTTC; CDR3: CASSSGYYGYTF
J: TRBJ2-7; V: TRBV21-1; D: -; size: -; DNA: TGTGCCAGCAGCAGACCGGCTCTACTGCAGGGACGAGGCGGGAGGGTAAGACAGTACTTC; CDR3: CASSRPALLQGRGGRVRQYF
J: TRBJ2-7; V: TRBV4-1; D: -; size: few; DNA: TGCGCCAGCAGCCAACTTCCCGGGACCTTCTACGAGCAGTACTTC; CDR3: CASSQLPGTFYEQYF
J: TRBJ2-3; V: TRBV5-1; D: -; size: -; DNA: TGCGCCACCGCTGAAGCGCCTAGCACAGATACGCAGTATTTT; CDR3: CATAEAPSTDTQYF
J: TRBJ2-5; V: TRBV7-7; D: TRBD1; size: -; DNA: TGTGCCAGCAGCCCTGGGACAGGCGAGACCCAGTACTTC; CDR3: CASSPGTGETQYF
J: TRBJ1-1; V: TRBV18; D: TRBD1; size: -; DNA: TGTGCCAGCTCGCCTCAGGGGGATGGAGAAACTGAAGCTTTCTTT; CDR3: CASSPQGDGETEAFF
J: TRBJ1-2; V: TRBV4-2; D: TRBD1; size: -; DNA: TGTGCCAGCAGCCATCCCGGGACAGGGAACTATGGCTACACCTTC; CDR3: CASSHPGTGNYGYTF
J: TRBJ1-2; V: TRBV19; D: -; size: -; DNA: TGTGCCAGTAGTAAACGAGACAGCTACTATGGCTACACCTTC; CDR3: CASSKRDSYYGYTF
J: TRBJ2-7; V: TRBV5-1; D: TRBD1; size: once; DNA: TGCGCCAGCAGCTCTACCTGGGGGACAGGGGACGAGCAGTACTTC; CDR3: CASSSTWGTGDEQYF
J: TRBJ2-3; V: TRBV7-2; D: -; size: few; DNA: TGTGCCAGCAGCCTCACTAGTTGGAGGCCAGATACGCAGTATTTT; CDR3: CASSLTSWRPDTQYF
J: TRBJ2-3; V: TRBV9; D: -; size: -; DNA: TGTGCCAGCAGCGTAGACGGGAGCACAGATACGCAGTATTTT; CDR3: CASSVDGSTDTQYF